This TCR beta chain comes out of a study of T cell changes during pregnancy in multiple sclerosis. The V and J ends lost 3 bases and 6 bases respectively, with 7 bases between them. The CDR3 consists of 11 residues. Germline CDR1 is DFQATT and CDR2 is SNEGSKA (reference sequence). Sequencing used immunoSEQ multiplex PCR; TCRdb keeps in-frame clones, though not all of them. Here the sample spans over 45,000 clones, 90% being singletons. This sample comprised peripheral blood, obtained in the first trimester of pregnancy. The V and J genes are TRBV20-1 and TRBJ2-3, with D unclear. The TCR was taken from a female donor in good health, enrolled as a control in a pregnancy study. The CDR3 DNA reads TGCAGTGCTAGCCCGTCGGATACGCAGTATTTT. It translates to CSASPSDTQYF.